The clone carrying this TCR beta chain was seen only a few times. These gene names are mouse names. The read is 1 residue too short to cover the CDR3 end, so that end is filled in from the germline J gene. The table came from immunoSEQ multiplex PCR; TCRdb's copy has only in-frame clones and leaves some out. Of around 9,300 clones in the sample, 45% are singletons; the top ten hold around 7%. The data belong to a study of tissue T cells after allogeneic stem cell transplantation. Stated time point: mouse harvest day 7 after allogeneic transplant. Tail vein injection delivered 10^7 T-cell-depleted bone marrow cells and 10^6 splenic CD5+ T cells. Mice had MHC-mismatched B6 into BALB/c GVHD, sampled day 7 or 14. The V end lost 4 bases, the J end lost 4 bases, and 8 bases lay between the germline ends. There are 12 residues in the CDR3. The germline CDR1 and CDR2 sequences are LGHDT and YNNKQL (reference sequence).

The clonotype comes from a female BALB/c mouse given C57BL/6 T cells with graft-versus-host disease after an allogeneic hematopoietic cell transplant. The rearrangement uses TRBV4 and TRBJ2-7, with D unclear. The specimen was gut tissue. The sequenced CDR3 bases are TGTGCCAGCAGCTTGACTTTATATGAACAGTAC. Encoded protein: CASSLTLYEQY. The entire CDR3 protein is CASSLTLYEQYF.